This is a list of T cell receptor beta chains from one sample in a study of blood T cell repertoires in COVID-19. The assay was immunoSEQ multiplex PCR, and TCRdb's table has in-frame clones only and misses some. The data contain tens of thousands of clones, 85% to 95% of them singletons. Sequencing used peripheral blood. All receptors derive from a human donor in a cohort sampled during active COVID-19. Each CDR3 is given with its conserved first and last residue. Fields, in order: CDR3 protein, CDR3 DNA, D gene, J gene, V gene, clone size. The D gene is left open where the match is weak. Clone size is stated in some rows and not others, as once, few, many or a class when expanded.

CDR3: CASLSSGFGSDTQYF
DNA: TGTGCCAGCCTCAGCTCAGGGTTTGGATCAGATACGCAGTATTTT
D: .
J: TRBJ2-3
V: TRBV5-6
size: .

CDR3: CASRDRVGIQYF
DNA: TGTGCCAGCAGGGACAGGGTGGGCATTCAGTACTTC
D: TRBD1
J: TRBJ2-4
V: TRBV6-5
size: .

CDR3: CASSQVDRDTEAFF
DNA: TGCGCCAGCAGCCAAGTGGACAGGGACACTGAAGCTTTCTTT
D: TRBD1
J: TRBJ1-1
V: TRBV4-3
size: .

CDR3: CASSPFPLGASTDTQYF
DNA: TGTGCCAGCTCACCCTTCCCATTGGGGGCTAGCACAGATACGCAGTATTTT
D: .
J: TRBJ2-3
V: TRBV18
size: .

CDR3: CASGLAGVAGELFF
DNA: TGTGCCAGTGGCCTAGCGGGAGTGGCCGGGGAGCTGTTTTTT
D: TRBD2
J: TRBJ2-2
V: TRBV19
size: .

CDR3: CASSPGVAVSNEKLFF
DNA: TGCGCCAGCAGCCCCGGGGTGGCGGTCTCTAATGAAAAACTGTTTTTT
D: .
J: TRBJ1-4
V: TRBV5-1
size: .

CDR3: CASSEGARFVFSEAFF
DNA: TGTGCCAGCAGTGAAGGGGCCAGGTTTGTTTTTTCTGAAGCTTTCTTT
D: .
J: TRBJ1-1
V: TRBV6-1
size: .

CDR3: CASSIGRWRASNQPQHF
DNA: TGTGCCAGTAGCATCGGGCGATGGAGGGCTAGCAATCAGCCCCAGCATTTT
D: .
J: TRBJ1-5
V: TRBV19
size: .

CDR3: CATSDPRRQGEAFF
DNA: TGTGCCACCAGTGATCCTCGCCGACAGGGTGAAGCTTTCTTT
D: TRBD1
J: TRBJ1-1
V: TRBV24-1
size: .

CDR3: CASSLVGGSYEQYF
DNA: TGTGCCAGCAGCTTAGTAGGGGGCTCCTACGAGCAGTACTTC
D: .
J: TRBJ2-7
V: TRBV11-2
size: .

CDR3: CASSDQGRGNTIYF
DNA: TGTGCCAGCAGTGACCAGGGGAGAGGAAACACCATATATTTT
D: .
J: TRBJ1-3
V: TRBV2
size: once

CDR3: CASSWVTGTGDGYTF
DNA: TGCGCCAGCAGCTGGGTTACCGGGACAGGGGACGGCTACACCTTC
D: TRBD1
J: TRBJ1-2
V: TRBV5-1
size: .

CDR3: CASSPFPGGGTDTQYF
DNA: TGTGCCAGCAGTCCCTTCCCAGGGGGTGGCACAGATACGCAGTATTTT
D: TRBD1
J: TRBJ2-3
V: TRBV7-2
size: .

CDR3: CASSPLTGLQQPQHF
DNA: TGTGCCAGCAGCCCCCTCACGGGTTTGCAACAGCCCCAGCATTTT
D: .
J: TRBJ1-5
V: TRBV7-9
size: .

CDR3: CASSYELAGFSSYNEQFF
DNA: TGTGCCAGCAGCTACGAGCTAGCGGGTTTTAGCTCCTACAATGAGCAGTTCTTC
D: TRBD2
J: TRBJ2-1
V: TRBV11-2
size: .

CDR3: CASSQEVEGFNSPLHF
DNA: TGCGCCAGCAGCCAAGAAGTGGAGGGATTTAATTCACCCCTCCACTTT
D: .
J: TRBJ1-6
V: TRBV4-1
size: few

CDR3: CASTVGTWRGPSSYEQYF
DNA: TGTGCCAGCACGGTCGGAACTTGGAGGGGCCCGTCTTCCTACGAGCAGTACTTC
D: .
J: TRBJ2-7
V: TRBV7-9
size: .